This record looks at one T cell receptor (beta chain) sequence and its context. Its antigen is currently unknown. The V segment lost 1 base and the J segment 7 bases; nucleotides outside the gene matches: 9. Looked up from germline, CDR1 is SGHRS and CDR2 is YFSETQ. The CDR3 covers 17 residues. This entry is derived from a study of regulatory and conventional T cells in RAG deficiency. Regarding the study as a whole: RAG-deficient patients showed markedly lower Shannon entropy and higher Simpson indices than control T-cell subsets. In Omenn syndrome, Treg and Tconv repertoires overlapped >85%.

The sorted regulatory T cells were CD4+, CD25-high and CD127-low, with genomic DNA sequenced. Generated by immunoSEQ multiplex PCR, the TCRdb table keeps only in-frame clones and is missing some. This table holds approximately 12,000 clones, approximately 94% found once. The same sample was also studied in work on regulatory T cells. From that second work: Primers: 52 TRBV forward and 13 TRBJ reverse. Patient repertoires had restricted TRB V-J pairs and skewed V and J usage, most in Tregs.

This chain uses TRBV5-1 with TRBJ1-4; 11 bases align to TRBD1. The TCR was taken from a human donor in good health. Sequencing was done on a sample of CD127- CD25+ CD4+ Tregs sorted from blood. CDR3 DNA: TGCGCCAGCAGCTTGAAGTGGAGCGGGACAGGGGGTGAAAAACTGTTTTTT. It specifies CASSLKWSGTGGEKLFF.